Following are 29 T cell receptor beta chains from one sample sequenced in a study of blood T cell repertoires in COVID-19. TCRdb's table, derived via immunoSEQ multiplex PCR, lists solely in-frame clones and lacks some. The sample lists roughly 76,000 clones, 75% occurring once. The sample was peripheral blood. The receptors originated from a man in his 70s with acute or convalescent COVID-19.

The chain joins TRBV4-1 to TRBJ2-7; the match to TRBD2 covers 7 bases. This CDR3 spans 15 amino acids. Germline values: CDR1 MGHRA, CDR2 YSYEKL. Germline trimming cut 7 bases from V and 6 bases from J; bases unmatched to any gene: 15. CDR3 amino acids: CASTLSWGGDVEQYF. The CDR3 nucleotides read TGCGCCAGCACCCTCTCCTGGGGGGGGGACGTCGAGCAGTACTTC.

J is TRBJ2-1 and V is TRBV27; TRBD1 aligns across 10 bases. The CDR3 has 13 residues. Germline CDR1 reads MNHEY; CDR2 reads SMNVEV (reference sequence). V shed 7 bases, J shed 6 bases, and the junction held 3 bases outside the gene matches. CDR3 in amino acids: CASMRQGANEQFF. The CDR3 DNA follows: TGTGCCAGCATGAGACAGGGGGCCAATGAGCAGTTCTTC.

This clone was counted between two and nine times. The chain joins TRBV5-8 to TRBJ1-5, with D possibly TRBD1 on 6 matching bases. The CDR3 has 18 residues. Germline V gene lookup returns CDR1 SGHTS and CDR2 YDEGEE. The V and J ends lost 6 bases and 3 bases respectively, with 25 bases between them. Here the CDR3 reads CASNPTLLGQGFNQPQHF. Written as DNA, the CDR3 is TGTGCCAGCAACCCCACTCTCCTGGGCCAGGGGTTCAATCAGCCCCAGCATTTT. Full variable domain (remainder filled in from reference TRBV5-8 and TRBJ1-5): EAGVTQSPTHLIKTRGQQATLRCSPISGHTSVYWYQQALGLGLQFLLWYDEGEERNRGNFPPRFSGRQFPNYSSELNVNALELEDSALYLCASNPTLLGQGFNQPQHFGDGTRLSIL.

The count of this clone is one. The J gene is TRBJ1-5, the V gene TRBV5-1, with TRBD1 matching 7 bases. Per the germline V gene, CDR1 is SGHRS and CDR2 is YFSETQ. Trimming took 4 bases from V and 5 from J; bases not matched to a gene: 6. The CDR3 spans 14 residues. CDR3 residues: CASSPTGLDQPQHF. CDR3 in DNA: TGCGCCAGCAGCCCGACAGGGTTAGATCAGCCCCAGCATTTT. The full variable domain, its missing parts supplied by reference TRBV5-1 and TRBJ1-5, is KAGVTQTPRYLIKTRGQQVTLSCSPISGHRSVSWYQQTPGQGLQFLFEYFSETQRNKGNFPGRFSGRQFSNSRSEMNVSTLELGDSALYLCASSPTGLDQPQHFGDGTRLSIL.

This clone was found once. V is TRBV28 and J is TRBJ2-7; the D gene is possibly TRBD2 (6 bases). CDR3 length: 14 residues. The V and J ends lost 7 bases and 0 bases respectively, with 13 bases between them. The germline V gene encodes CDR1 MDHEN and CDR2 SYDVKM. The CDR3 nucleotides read TGTGCCAGCATCCCTAGCGCATACTCCTACGAGCAGTACTTC. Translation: CASIPSAYSYEQYF. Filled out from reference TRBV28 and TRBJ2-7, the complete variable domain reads DVKVTQSSRYLVKRTGEKVFLECVQDMDHENMFWYRQDPGLGLRLIYFSYDVKMKEKGDIPEGYSVSREKKERFSLILESASTNQTSMYLCASIPSAYSYEQYFGPGTRLTVT.

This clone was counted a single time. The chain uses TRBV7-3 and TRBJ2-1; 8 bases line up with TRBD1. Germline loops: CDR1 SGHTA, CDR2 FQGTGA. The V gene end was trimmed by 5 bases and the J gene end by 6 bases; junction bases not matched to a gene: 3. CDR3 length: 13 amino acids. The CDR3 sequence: CASSNTGGNEQFF. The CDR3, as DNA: TGTGCCAGCAGCAATACAGGGGGCAATGAGCAGTTCTTC.

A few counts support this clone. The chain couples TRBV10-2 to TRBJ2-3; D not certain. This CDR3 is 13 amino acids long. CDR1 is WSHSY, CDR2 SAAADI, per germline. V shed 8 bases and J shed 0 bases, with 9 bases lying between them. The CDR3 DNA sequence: TGCGCCAGCCGTACTGGTAGCACAGATACGCAGTATTTT. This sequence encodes CASRTGSTDTQYF.

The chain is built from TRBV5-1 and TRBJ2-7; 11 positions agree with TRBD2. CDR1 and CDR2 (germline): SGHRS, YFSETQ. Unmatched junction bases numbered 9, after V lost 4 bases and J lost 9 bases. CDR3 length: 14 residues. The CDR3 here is CASSISGRARGQYF. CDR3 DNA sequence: TGCGCCAGCAGCATTAGCGGGAGGGCCAGAGGGCAGTACTTC.

CDR3 residues: CASSLEAGGYNEQFF. The CDR3 bases are TGTGCCAGCAGCTTAGAAGCGGGAGGCTACAATGAGCAGTTCTTC. The chain recombines TRBV11-3 with TRBJ2-1, with TRBD2 identical over 9 bases. This CDR3 has 15 residues. Germline V gives CDR1 SGHNT, CDR2 YENEEA. V trimming: 0 bases; J trimming: 3 bases; junction bases outside the gene matches: 0.

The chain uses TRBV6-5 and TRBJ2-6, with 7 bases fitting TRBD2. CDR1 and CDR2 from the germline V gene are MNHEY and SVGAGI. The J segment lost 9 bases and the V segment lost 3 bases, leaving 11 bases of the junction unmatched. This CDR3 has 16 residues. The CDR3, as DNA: TGTGCCAGCAGTTATACCGGGAGGACTCTTTTCAACGTCCTGACTTTC. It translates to CASSYTGRTLFNVLTF.

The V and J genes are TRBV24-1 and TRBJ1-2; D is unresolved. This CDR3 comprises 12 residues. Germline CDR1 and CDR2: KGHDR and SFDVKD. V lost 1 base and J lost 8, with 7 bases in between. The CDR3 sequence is CATSDFGSGYTF. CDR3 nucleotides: TGTGCCACCAGTGATTTTGGTAGCGGCTACACCTTC.

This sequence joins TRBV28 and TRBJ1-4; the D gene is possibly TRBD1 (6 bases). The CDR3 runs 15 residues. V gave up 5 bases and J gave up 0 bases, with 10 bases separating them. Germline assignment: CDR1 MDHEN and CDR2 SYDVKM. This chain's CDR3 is CASSPTGPTNEKLFF. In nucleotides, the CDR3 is TGTGCCAGCAGTCCAACAGGGCCAACTAATGAAAAACTGTTTTTT.

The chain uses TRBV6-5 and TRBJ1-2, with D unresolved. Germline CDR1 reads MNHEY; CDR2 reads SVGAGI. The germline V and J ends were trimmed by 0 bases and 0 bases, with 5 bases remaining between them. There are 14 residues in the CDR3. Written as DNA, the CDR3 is TGTGCCAGCAGTTACTCGGCAGCTAACTATGGCTACACCTTC. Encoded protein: CASSYSAANYGYTF.

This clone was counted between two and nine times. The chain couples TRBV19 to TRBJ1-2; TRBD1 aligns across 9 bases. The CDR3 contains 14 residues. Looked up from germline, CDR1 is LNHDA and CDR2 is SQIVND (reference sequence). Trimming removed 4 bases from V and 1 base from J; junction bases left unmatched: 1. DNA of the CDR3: TGTGCCAGTAGTAGGGACAGGGATAACTATGGCTACACCTTC. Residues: CASSRDRDNYGYTF.

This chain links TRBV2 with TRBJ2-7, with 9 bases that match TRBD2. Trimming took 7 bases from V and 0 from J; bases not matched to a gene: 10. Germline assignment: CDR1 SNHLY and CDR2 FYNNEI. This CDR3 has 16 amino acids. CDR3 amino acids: CASTPRGRVNSYEQYF. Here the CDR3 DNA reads TGTGCCAGCACCCCACGCGGGAGGGTAAACTCCTACGAGCAGTACTTC.

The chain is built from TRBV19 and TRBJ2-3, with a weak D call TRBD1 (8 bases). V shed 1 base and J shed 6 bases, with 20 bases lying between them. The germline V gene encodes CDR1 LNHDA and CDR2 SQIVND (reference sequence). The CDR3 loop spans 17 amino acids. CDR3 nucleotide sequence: TGTGCCAGTAGTATAGCGGGGGGCAGGGGGCAAGCGGATACGCAGTATTTT. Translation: CASSIAGGRGQADTQYF.

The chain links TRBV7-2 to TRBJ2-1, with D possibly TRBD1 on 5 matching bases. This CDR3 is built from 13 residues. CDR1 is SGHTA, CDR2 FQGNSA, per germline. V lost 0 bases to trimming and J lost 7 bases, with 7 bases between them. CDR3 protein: CASSLASGNEQFF. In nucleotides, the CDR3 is TGTGCCAGCAGCTTAGCTTCAGGGAATGAGCAGTTCTTC. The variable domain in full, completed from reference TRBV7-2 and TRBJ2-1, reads GAGVSQSPSNKVTEKGKDVELRCDPISGHTALYWYRQSLGQGLEFLIYFQGNSAPDKSGLPSDRFSAERTGGSVSTLTIQRTQQEDSAVYLCASSLASGNEQFFGPGTRLTVL.

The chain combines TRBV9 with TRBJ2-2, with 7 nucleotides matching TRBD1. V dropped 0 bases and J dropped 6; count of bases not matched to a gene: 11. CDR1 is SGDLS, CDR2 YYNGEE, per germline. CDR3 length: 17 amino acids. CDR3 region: CASSVAPTGEMAGELFF. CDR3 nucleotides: TGTGCCAGCAGCGTAGCACCCACAGGGGAGATGGCCGGGGAGCTGTTTTTT. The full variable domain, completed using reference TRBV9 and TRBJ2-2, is DSGVTQTPKHLITATGQRVTLRCSPRSGDLSVYWYQQSLDQGLQFLIQYYNGEERAKGNILERFSAQQFPDLHSELNLSSLELGDSALYFCASSVAPTGEMAGELFFGEGSRLTVL.

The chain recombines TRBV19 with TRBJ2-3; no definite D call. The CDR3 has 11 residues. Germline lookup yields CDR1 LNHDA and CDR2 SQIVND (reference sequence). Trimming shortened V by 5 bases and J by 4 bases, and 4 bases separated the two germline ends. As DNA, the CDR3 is TGTGCCAGTAGTTACTCAGATACGCAGTATTTT. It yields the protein CASSYSDTQYF.

CDR3 bases: TGTGCCAGTAGTACCCAGACTAGGCGGGAGACCCAGTACTTC. This encodes CASSTQTRRETQYF. The chain joins TRBV19 to TRBJ2-5; the D gene is possibly TRBD2 (6 bases). Germline CDR1 LNHDA, CDR2 SQIVND (reference sequence). The CDR3 runs to 14 residues. V was pared by 4 bases and J by 5 bases, with 14 bases between.

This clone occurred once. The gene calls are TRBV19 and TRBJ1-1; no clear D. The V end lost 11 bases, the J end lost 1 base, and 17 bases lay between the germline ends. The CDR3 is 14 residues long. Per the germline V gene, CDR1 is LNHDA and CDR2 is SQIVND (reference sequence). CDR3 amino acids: CASDAWGENTEAFF. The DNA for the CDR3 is TGTGCCTCAGACGCGTGGGGAGAGAACACTGAAGCTTTCTTT. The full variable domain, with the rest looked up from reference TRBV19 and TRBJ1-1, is DGGITQSPKYLFRKEGQNVTLSCEQNLNHDAMYWYRQDPGQGLRLIYYSQIVNDFQKGDIAEGYSVSREKKESFPLTVTSAQKNPTAFYLCASDAWGENTEAFFGQGTRLTVV.

In DNA, the CDR3 is TGTGCCAGCAGCTTAGAGGGGACTCTTGCTCGCAATGAGCAGTTCTTC. Amino acid sequence: CASSLEGTLARNEQFF. This sequence joins TRBV11-3 and TRBJ2-1; D is possibly TRBD2 (6 bases). This CDR3 spans 16 amino acids. Germline V gives CDR1 SGHNT, CDR2 YENEEA. Trimming pared 0 bases from V and 6 bases from J, leaving 15 bases between.

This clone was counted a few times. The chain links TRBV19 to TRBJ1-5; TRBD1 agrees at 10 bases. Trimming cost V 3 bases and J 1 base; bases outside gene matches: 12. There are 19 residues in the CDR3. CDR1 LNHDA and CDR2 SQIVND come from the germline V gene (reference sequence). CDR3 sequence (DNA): TGTGCCAGTAGTATCTGGGGGACAGGGGTTGGTCCGAGCAATCAGCCCCAGCATTTT. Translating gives CASSIWGTGVGPSNQPQHF.

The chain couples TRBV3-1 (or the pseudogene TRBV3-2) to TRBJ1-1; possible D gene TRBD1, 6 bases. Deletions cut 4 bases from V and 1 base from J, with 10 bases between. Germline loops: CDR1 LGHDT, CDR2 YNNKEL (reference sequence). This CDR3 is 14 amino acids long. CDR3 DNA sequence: TGTGCCAGCAGCCGGGACACAACGAACACTGAAGCTTTCTTT. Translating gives CASSRDTTNTEAFF.

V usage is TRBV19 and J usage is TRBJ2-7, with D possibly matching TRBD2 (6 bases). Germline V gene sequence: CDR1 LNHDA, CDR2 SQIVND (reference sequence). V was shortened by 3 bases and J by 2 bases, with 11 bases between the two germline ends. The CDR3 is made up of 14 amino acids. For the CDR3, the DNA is TGTGCCAGTAGTATGAAGGGAGGAGCCTACGAGCAGTACTTC. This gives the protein CASSMKGGAYEQYF. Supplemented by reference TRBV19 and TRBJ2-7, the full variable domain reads DGGITQSPKYLFRKEGQNVTLSCEQNLNHDAMYWYRQDPGQGLRLIYYSQIVNDFQKGDIAEGYSVSREKKESFPLTVTSAQKNPTAFYLCASSMKGGAYEQYFGPGTRLTVT.

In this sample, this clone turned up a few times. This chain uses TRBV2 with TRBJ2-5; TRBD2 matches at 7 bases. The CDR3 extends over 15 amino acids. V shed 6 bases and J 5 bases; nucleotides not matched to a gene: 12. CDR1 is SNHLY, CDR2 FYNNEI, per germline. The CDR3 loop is CASSYPQREGETQYF. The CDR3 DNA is TGTGCCAGCAGCTACCCACAGAGGGAGGGGGAGACCCAGTACTTC.

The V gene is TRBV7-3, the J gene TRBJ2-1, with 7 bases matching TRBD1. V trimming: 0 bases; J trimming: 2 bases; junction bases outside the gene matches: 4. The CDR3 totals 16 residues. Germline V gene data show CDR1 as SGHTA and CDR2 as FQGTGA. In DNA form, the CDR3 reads TGTGCCAGCAGCTTAACGAACCAGGGGGCCTACAATGAGCAGTTCTTC. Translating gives CASSLTNQGAYNEQFF.

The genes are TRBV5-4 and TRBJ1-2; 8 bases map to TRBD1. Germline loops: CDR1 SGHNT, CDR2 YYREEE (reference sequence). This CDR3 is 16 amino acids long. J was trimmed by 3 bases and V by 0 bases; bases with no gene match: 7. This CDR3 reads CASSLGGQGKYYGYTF. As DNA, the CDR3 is TGTGCCAGCAGCTTGGGAGGACAGGGTAAATACTATGGCTACACCTTC.

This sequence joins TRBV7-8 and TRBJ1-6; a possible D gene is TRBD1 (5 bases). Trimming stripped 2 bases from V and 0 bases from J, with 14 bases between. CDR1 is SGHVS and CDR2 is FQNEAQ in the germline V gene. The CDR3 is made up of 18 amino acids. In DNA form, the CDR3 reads TGTGCCAGCAGCTTACAGGGTTTCTTTAGCTCCTATAATTCACCCCTCCACTTT. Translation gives CASSLQGFFSSYNSPLHF. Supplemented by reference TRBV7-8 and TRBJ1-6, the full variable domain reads GAGVSQSPRYKVAKRGQDVALRCDPISGHVSLFWYQQALGQGPEFLTYFQNEAQLDKSGLPSDRFFAERPEGSVSTLKIQRTQQEDSAVYLCASSLQGFFSSYNSPLHFGNGTRLTVT.